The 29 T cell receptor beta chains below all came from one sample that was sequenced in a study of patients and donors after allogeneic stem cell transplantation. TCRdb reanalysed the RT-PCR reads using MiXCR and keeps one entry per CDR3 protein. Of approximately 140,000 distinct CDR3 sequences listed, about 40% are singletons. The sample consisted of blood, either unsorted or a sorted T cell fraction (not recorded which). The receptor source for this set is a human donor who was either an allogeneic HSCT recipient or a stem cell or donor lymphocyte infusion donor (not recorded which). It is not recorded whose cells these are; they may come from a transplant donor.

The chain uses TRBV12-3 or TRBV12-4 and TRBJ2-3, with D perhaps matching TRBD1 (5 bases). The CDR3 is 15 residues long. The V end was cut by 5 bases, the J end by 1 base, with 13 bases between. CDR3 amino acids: CASSQDSGGTDTQYF. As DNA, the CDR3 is TGTGCCAGCAGTCAAGACAGTGGCGGCACAGATACGCAGTATTTT.

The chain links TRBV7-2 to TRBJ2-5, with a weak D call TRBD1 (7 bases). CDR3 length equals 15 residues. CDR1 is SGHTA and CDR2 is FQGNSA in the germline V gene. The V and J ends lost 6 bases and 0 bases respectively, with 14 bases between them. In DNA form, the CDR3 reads TGTGCCAGCAGGACAGGGAGGCCGTACCAAGAGACCCAGTACTTC. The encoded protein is CASRTGRPYQETQYF.

The CDR3 loop is CASSAGGLGTEAFF. The DNA for the CDR3 is TGTGCCAGCAGTGCAGGGGGCCTCGGCACTGAAGCTTTCTTT. The rearrangement uses TRBV12-3 or TRBV12-4 and TRBJ1-1, with 8 bases fitting TRBD1. The J segment lost 4 bases and the V segment lost 5 bases, leaving 6 bases of the junction unmatched. The CDR3 consists of 14 residues.

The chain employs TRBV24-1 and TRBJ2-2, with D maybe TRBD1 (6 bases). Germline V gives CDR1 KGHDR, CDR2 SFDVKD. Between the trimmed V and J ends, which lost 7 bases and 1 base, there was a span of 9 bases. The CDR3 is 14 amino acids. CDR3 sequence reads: CATSPGQNTGELFF. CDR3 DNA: TGTGCCACCAGCCCGGGACAGAACACCGGGGAGCTGTTTTTT.

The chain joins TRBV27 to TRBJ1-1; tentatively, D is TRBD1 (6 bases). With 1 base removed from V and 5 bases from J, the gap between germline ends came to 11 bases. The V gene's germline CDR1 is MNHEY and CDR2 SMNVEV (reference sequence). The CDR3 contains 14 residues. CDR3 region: CASSLLQGGTEAFF. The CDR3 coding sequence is TGTGCCAGCAGTTTATTACAGGGTGGGACTGAAGCTTTCTTT.

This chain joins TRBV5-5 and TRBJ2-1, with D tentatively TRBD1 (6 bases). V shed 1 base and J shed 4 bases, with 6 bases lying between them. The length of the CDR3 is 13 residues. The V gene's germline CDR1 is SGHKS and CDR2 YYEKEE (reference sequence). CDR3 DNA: TGTGCCAGCAGCTTGACAGGGTACAATGAGCAGTTCTTC. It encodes CASSLTGYNEQFF.

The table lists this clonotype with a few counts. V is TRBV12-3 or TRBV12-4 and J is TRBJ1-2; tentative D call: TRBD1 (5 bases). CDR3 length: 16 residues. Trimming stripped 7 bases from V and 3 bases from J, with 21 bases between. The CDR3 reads CASKVKRGRDHYGYTF. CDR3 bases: TGTGCCAGCAAAGTGAAACGGGGCCGAGATCACTATGGCTACACCTTC.

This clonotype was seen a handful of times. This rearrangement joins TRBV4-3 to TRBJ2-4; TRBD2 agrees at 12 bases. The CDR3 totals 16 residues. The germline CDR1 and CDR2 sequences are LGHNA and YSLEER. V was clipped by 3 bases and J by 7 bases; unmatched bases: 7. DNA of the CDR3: TGCGCCAGCAGCCAGGATACTAGCGGGGGGAAGAACATTCAGTACTTC. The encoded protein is CASSQDTSGGKNIQYF.

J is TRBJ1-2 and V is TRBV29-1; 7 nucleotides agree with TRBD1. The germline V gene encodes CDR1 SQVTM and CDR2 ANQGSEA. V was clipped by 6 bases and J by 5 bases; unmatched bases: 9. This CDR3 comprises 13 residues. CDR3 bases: TGCAGCGTCCGAGGACAGGAGGGTTATGGCTACACCTTC. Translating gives CSVRGQEGYGYTF.

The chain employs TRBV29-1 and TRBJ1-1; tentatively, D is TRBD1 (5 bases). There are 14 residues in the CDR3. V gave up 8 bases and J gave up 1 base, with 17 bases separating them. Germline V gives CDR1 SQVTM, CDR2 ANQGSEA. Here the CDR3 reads CSSLGAGGNTEAFF. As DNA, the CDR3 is TGCAGCTCCCTCGGAGCGGGGGGGAACACTGAAGCTTTCTTT.

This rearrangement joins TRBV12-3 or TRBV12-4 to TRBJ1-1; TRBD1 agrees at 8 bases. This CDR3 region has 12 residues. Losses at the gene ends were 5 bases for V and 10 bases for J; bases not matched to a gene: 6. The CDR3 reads CASSLQGVGAFF. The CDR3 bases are TGTGCCAGCAGTCTACAGGGGGTGGGAGCTTTCTTT.

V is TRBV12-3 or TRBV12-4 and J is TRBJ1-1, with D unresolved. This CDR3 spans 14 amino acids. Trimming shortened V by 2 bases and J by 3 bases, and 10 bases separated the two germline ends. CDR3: CASSLSGRDTEAFF. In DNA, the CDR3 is TGTGCCAGCAGTTTAAGTGGAAGAGACACTGAAGCTTTCTTT.

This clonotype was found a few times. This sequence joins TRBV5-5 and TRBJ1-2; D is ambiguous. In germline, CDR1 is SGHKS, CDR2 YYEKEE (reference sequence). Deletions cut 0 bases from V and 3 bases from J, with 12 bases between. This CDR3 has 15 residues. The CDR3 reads CASSLASWTDYGYTF. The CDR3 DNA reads TGTGCCAGCAGCTTGGCATCTTGGACGGACTATGGCTACACCTTC. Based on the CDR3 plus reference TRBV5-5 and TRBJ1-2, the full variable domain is DAGVTQSPTHLIKTRGQQVTLRCSPISGHKSVSWYQQVLGQGPQFIFQYYEKEERGRGNFPDRFSARQFPNYSSELNVNALLLGDSALYLCASSLASWTDYGYTFGSGTRLTVV.

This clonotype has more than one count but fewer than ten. The CDR3 nucleotides are TGTGCCATCAGTGGGTCTGGGGATAGGAGAAATCAGCCCCAGCATTTT. Translating gives CAISGSGDRRNQPQHF. The chain couples TRBV10-3 to TRBJ1-5; D gene uncertain. This CDR3 comprises 16 residues. Per germline, CDR1 ENHRY and CDR2 SYGVKD. The V and J ends lost 4 bases and 4 bases respectively, with 17 bases between them.

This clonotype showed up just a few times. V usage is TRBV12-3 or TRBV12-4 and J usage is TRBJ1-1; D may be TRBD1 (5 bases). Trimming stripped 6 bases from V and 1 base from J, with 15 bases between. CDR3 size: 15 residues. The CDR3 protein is CASSPRQGGNTEAFF. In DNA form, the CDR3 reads TGTGCCAGCAGCCCCCGGCAGGGCGGGAACACTGAAGCTTTCTTT.

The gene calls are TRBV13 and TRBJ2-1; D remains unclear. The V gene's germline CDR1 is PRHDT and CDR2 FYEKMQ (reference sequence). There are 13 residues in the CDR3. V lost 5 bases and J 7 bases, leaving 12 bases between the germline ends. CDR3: CASSQSWANEQFF. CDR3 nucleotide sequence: TGTGCCAGCAGCCAGAGTTGGGCGAATGAGCAGTTCTTC.

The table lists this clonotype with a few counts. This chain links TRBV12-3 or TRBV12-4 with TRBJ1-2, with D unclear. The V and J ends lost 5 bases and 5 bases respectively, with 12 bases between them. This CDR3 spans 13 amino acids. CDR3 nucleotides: TGTGCCAGCAGTCTCCCCCCGGGGTATGGCTACACCTTC. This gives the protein CASSLPPGYGYTF.

The CDR3 is CASSYGGGRTYEQYV. In DNA form, the CDR3 reads TGTGCCAGCAGTTACGGGGGGGGTCGGACCTACGAGCAGTACGTC. This rearrangement joins TRBV6-6 to TRBJ2-7, with 7 positions matching TRBD2. With V trimmed by 2 bases and J by 2 bases, 6 bases remained unmatched. There are 15 residues in the CDR3. CDR1 is MNHNY, CDR2 SVGAGI, per germline (reference sequence).

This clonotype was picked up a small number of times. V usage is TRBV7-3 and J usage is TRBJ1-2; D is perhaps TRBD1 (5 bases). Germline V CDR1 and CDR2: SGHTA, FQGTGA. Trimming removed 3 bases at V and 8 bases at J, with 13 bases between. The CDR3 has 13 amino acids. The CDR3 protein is CASSFSEGIGYTF. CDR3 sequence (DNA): TGTGCCAGCAGCTTTTCAGAGGGGATAGGCTACACCTTC.

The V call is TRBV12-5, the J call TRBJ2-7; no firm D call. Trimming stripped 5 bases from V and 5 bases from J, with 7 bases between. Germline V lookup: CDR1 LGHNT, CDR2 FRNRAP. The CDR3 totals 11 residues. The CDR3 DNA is TGTGCTAGTGGTGAGGCCCACGAGCAGTACGTC. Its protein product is CASGEAHEQYV.

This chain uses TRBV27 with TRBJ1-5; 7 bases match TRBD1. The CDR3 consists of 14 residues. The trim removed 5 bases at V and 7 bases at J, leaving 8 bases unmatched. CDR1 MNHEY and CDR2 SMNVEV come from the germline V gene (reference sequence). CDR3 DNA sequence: TGTGCCAGCAGTACGACAGGGCAGGAGCAGCCCCAGCATTTT. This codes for CASSTTGQEQPQHF.

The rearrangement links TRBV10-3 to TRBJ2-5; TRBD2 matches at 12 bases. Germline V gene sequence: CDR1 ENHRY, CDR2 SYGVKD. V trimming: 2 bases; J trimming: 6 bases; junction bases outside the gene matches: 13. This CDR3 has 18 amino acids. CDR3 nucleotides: TGTGCCATCAGTGAGGTCGGACTAGCGGGGAGGACGAGTAAGACCCAGTACTTC. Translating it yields CAISEVGLAGRTSKTQYF.

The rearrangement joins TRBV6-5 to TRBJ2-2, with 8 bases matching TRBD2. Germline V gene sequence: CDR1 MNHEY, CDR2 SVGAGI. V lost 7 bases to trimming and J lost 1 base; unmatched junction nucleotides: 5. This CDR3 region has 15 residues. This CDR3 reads CASKSSGGNTGELFF. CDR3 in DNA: TGTGCCAGCAAGTCGAGCGGGGGGAACACCGGGGAGCTGTTTTTT.

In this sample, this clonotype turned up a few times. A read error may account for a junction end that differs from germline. CDR3 residues: CASSADRVNGELFF. In DNA form, the CDR3 reads TGTGCTAGCAGCGCGGACAGGGTAAACGGGGAGCTGTTTTTT. The chain recombines TRBV7-7 with TRBJ2-2; 8 bases line up with TRBD1. Germline-derived CDR1 and CDR2 are SSHAT and FNYEAQ (reference sequence). The CDR3 length is 14 residues.

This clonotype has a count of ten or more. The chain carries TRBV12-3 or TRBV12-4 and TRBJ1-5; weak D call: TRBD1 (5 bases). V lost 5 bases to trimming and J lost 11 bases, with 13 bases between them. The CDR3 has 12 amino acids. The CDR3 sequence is CASSGGRSTQHF. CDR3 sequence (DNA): TGTGCCAGCAGTGGGGGACGGTCGACCCAGCATTTT.

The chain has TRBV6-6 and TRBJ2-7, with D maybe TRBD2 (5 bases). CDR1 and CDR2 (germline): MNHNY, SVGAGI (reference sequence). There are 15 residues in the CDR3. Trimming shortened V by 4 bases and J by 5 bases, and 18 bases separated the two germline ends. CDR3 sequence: CASSSGLEGSHEQYV. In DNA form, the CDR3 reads TGTGCCAGCAGTTCGGGGTTAGAAGGTTCCCACGAGCAGTACGTC.

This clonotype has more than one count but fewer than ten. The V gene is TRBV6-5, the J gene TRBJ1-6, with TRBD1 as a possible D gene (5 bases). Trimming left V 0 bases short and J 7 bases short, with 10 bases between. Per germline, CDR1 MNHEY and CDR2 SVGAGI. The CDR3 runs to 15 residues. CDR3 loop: CASSYSLGPNSPLHF. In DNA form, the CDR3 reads TGTGCCAGCAGTTACTCGCTGGGACCGAATTCACCCCTCCACTTT.

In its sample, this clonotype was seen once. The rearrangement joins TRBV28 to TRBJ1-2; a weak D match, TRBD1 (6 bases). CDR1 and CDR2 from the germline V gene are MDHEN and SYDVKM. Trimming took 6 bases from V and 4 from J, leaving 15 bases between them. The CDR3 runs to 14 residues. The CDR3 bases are TGTGCCAGCAGGAAACAGGGAGGGCTCTATGGCTACACCTTC. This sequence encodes CASRKQGGLYGYTF.

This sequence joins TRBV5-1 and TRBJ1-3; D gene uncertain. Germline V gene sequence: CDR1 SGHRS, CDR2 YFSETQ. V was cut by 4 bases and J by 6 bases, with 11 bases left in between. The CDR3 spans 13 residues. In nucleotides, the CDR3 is TGCGCCAGCAGCATGACGGGCGAAAACACCATATATTTT. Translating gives CASSMTGENTIYF.